This T cell receptor (beta chain) was documented in a study of T cells in Graves' hyperthyroidism and ophthalmopathy. Fresh peripheral blood, approximately 10 ml, yielded the PBMCs. RNA transcripts provided the source from which TCR beta CDR3 regions were amplified. In the first-round RT-PCR of the TCR CDR3, the HTBI primer set was used. TCRdb reprocessed the multiplex PCR reads with MiXCR, giving one entry per CDR3 protein. The repertoire holds around 420,000 distinct CDR3 sequences, with less than 20% as singletons. This clonotype was counted many times. The TCR comes from a woman aged 18-30 years with Graves' hyperthyroidism. The sequencing input was blood.

DNA for the CDR3: TGTGCCAGCAGCTCACTAGCGGATCGTTTCTACGAGCAGTACTTC. It encodes CASSSLADRFYEQYF. The gene calls are TRBV11-2 and TRBJ2-7, with 8 positions matching TRBD2. Per the germline V gene, CDR1 is SGHAT and CDR2 is FQNNGV. CDR3 size: 15 residues. V lost 4 bases and J lost 3; bases outside the gene matches: 8.